A single sample is the source of the 18 T cell receptor beta chains below, sequenced in a study of CD8+ T cells in alopecia areata. Reverse transcription of extracted RNA yielded cDNA, which provided the sequencing template. This table comes from immunoSEQ multiplex PCR, and its TCRdb copy is limited to in-frame clones, with some not included. The sample has more than 95,000 clones; around 63% are singletons. As for treatment: oral pan-JAK inhibitor, 5-10 mg twice daily. Sequences were derived from CD4+ T cells sorted from blood, sampled at week 4, from a patient treated with tofacitinib. Receptors originate from a human donor with alopecia areata.

This chain joins TRBV5-1 and TRBJ1-4; the D gene is possibly TRBD1 (5 bases). The CDR3 loop spans 10 amino acids. Germline V gives CDR1 SGHRS, CDR2 YFSETQ. V was trimmed by 9 bases and J by 7 bases, leaving 7 bases between them. The CDR3 here is CATQGEKLFF. The CDR3 DNA sequence: TGCGCCACCCAGGGTGAAAAACTGTTTTTT.

This clone has more than one count but fewer than ten. The chain couples TRBV29-1 to TRBJ2-7, with a possible D match to TRBD1 (7 bases). The CDR3 loop spans 12 amino acids. The germline V gene has CDR1 SQVTM and CDR2 ANQGSEA. Trimming took 3 bases from V and 3 from J, leaving 9 bases between them. Here the CDR3 reads CSVDRGDYEQYF. CDR3 nucleotide sequence: TGCAGCGTTGACAGGGGGGACTACGAGCAGTACTTC.

The chain joins TRBV27 to TRBJ2-7; a possible D gene is TRBD2 (5 bases). V was clipped by 5 bases and J by 2 bases, with 19 bases between them. Looked up from germline, CDR1 is MNHEY and CDR2 is SMNVEV (reference sequence). The CDR3 length is 16 residues. As DNA, the CDR3 is TGTGCCAGCAGTCTAAAGGCGGGCCCCTTTGCCTACGAGCAGTACTTC. As protein: CASSLKAGPFAYEQYF.

This clone was observed a few times. This chain links TRBV5-1 with TRBJ2-1; TRBD1 agrees at 10 bases. CDR3 length: 14 residues. The germline V gene has CDR1 SGHRS and CDR2 YFSETQ. V gave up 0 bases and J gave up 8 bases; unmatched junction bases: 2. The CDR3 DNA reads TGCGCCAGCAGCTTGGTAGGGACAGGGGATGAGCAGTTCTTC. Residues: CASSLVGTGDEQFF.

The CDR3 bases are TGTGCCAGCTCACCTCTAACGGAAGAGACCCAGTACTTC. It specifies CASSPLTEETQYF. This chain links TRBV18 with TRBJ2-5; no definite D call. From germline, CDR1 is KGHSH and CDR2 LQKENI. With 3 bases removed from V and 3 bases from J, the gap between germline ends came to 8 bases. CDR3 length: 13 residues.

The V and J genes are TRBV18 and TRBJ2-7, with 7 bases fitting TRBD1. CDR3 length equals 14 residues. V lost 3 bases to trimming and J lost 5 bases; unmatched junction nucleotides: 7. CDR1 is KGHSH, CDR2 LQKENI, per germline. Here the CDR3 reads CASSPAQGNNEQYF. The CDR3 nucleotides read TGTGCCAGCTCACCGGCACAGGGGAATAACGAGCAGTACTTC.

This chain joins TRBV11-2 and TRBJ2-7, with D uncertain. Trimming took off 5 bases at V and 5 bases at J, with 10 bases between the two ends. Germline V gene lookup returns CDR1 SGHAT and CDR2 FQNNGV. CDR3 length: 12 residues. CDR3 sequence reads: CASSHTRNEQYF. CDR3 nucleotide sequence: TGTGCCAGCAGCCACACCAGGAACGAGCAGTACTTC. Full variable domain (missing parts from reference TRBV11-2 and TRBJ2-7): EAGVAQSPRYKIIEKRQSVAFWCNPISGHATLYWYQQILGQGPKLLIQFQNNGVVDDSQLPKDRFSAERLKGVDSTLKIQPAKLEDSAVYLCASSHTRNEQYFGPGTRLTVT.

This clone was seen more than once but under ten times. The chain couples TRBV27 to TRBJ2-5; D is perhaps TRBD2 (6 bases). There are 15 residues in the CDR3. V dropped 0 bases and J dropped 5 bases, with 13 bases sitting between them. Germline CDR1 and CDR2: MNHEY and SMNVEV (reference sequence). This CDR3 reads CASSLSRGTMETQYF. The CDR3 DNA reads as TGTGCCAGCAGTTTATCGCGGGGAACGATGGAGACCCAGTACTTC.

Here the CDR3 reads CASSQIGYEQYF. DNA of the CDR3: TGCGCCAGCAGCCAAATTGGCTACGAGCAGTACTTC. The chain joins TRBV4-1 to TRBJ2-7; D not resolved. CDR1 is MGHRA and CDR2 is YSYEKL in the germline V gene. V was trimmed by 2 bases and J by 3 bases, leaving 5 bases between them. This CDR3 contains 12 residues.

This rearrangement joins TRBV29-1 to TRBJ1-3; maybe TRBD1 (5 bases). V was trimmed by 7 bases and J by 8 bases, leaving 18 bases between them. The CDR3 loop spans 13 amino acids. The germline gives CDR1 SQVTM, CDR2 ANQGSEA. The CDR3 sequence is CSASPGPPDTIYF. CDR3 bases: TGCAGCGCCTCCCCAGGGCCGCCGGACACCATATATTTT.

The chain has TRBV9 and TRBJ1-3; D gene uncertain. This CDR3 has 17 amino acids. The germline V gene encodes CDR1 SGDLS and CDR2 YYNGEE. The V and J ends lost 0 bases and 0 bases respectively, with 13 bases between them. The CDR3 DNA sequence: TGTGCCAGCAGCGTAGCTGACCGACGATCCTCTGGAAACACCATATATTTT. Translated: CASSVADRRSSGNTIYF.

The gene calls are TRBV7-2 and TRBJ2-7; 8 bases fit TRBD2. CDR1 and CDR2 from the germline V gene are SGHTA and FQGNSA. This CDR3 contains 14 residues. The ends lost 4 bases at V and 7 bases at J; junction bases unmatched: 9. CDR3: CASSSQREFDEQYF. The CDR3 region has the DNA TGTGCCAGCAGCTCTCAGCGGGAGTTTGATGAGCAGTACTTC.

This chain joins TRBV7-2 and TRBJ2-1; the match to TRBD1 covers 8 bases. The CDR3 is made up of 17 amino acids. Germline lookup yields CDR1 SGHTA and CDR2 FQGNSA. Germline trimming cut 5 bases from V and 3 bases from J; bases unmatched to any gene: 12. The CDR3 sequence: CASSPKRDRSFYNEQFF. CDR3 bases: TGTGCCAGCAGCCCTAAACGGGACAGGAGCTTCTACAATGAGCAGTTCTTC.

The V gene is TRBV18, the J gene TRBJ2-5; 8 nucleotides line up with TRBD2. Germline V gene sequence: CDR1 KGHSH, CDR2 LQKENI. V trimming: 2 bases; J trimming: 5 bases; junction bases outside the gene matches: 13. This CDR3 has 17 residues. The CDR3 DNA sequence: TGTGCCAGCTCACCAAGACTAGCGCTCGACACAGGGGAGACCCAGTACTTC. This sequence encodes CASSPRLALDTGETQYF.

The chain joins TRBV5-4 to TRBJ2-5; TRBD1 matches 7 bases. The CDR3 is 14 amino acids. Germline loops: CDR1 SGHNT, CDR2 YYREEE (reference sequence). V lost 4 bases and J lost 0; bases outside the gene matches: 3. The CDR3 region has the DNA TGTGCCAGCAGCACCGGACAGGACCAAGAGACCCAGTACTTC. Amino acid sequence: CASSTGQDQETQYF.

The V gene is TRBV11-2, the J gene TRBJ1-2; no clear D gene. This CDR3 comprises 12 residues. Trimming took off 3 bases at V and 8 bases at J, with 10 bases between the two ends. Germline V gives CDR1 SGHAT, CDR2 FQNNGV. The CDR3 spells CASSLKRSGYTF. CDR3 DNA sequence: TGTGCCAGCAGCTTGAAGCGGAGCGGCTACACCTTC.

This clone was found a few times. The chain links TRBV6-6 to TRBJ2-3; D not resolved. Germline CDR1 MNHNY, CDR2 SVGAGI (reference sequence). Trimming stripped 4 bases from V and 4 bases from J, with 9 bases between. This CDR3 comprises 13 residues. The CDR3 DNA is TGTGCCAGCAGTTTGAGGTCCCCAGATACGCAGTATTTT. This gives the protein CASSLRSPDTQYF.

V usage is TRBV4-2 and J usage is TRBJ1-3, with unresolved D. The CDR3 sequence is 15 residues long. The germline CDR1 and CDR2 sequences are LGHNA and YNFKEQ. The V and J ends lost 6 bases and 0 bases respectively, with 12 bases between them. The CDR3 loop reads CASSRTGTSGNTIYF. CDR3 DNA: TGTGCCAGCAGTCGGACGGGAACCTCTGGAAACACCATATATTTT.